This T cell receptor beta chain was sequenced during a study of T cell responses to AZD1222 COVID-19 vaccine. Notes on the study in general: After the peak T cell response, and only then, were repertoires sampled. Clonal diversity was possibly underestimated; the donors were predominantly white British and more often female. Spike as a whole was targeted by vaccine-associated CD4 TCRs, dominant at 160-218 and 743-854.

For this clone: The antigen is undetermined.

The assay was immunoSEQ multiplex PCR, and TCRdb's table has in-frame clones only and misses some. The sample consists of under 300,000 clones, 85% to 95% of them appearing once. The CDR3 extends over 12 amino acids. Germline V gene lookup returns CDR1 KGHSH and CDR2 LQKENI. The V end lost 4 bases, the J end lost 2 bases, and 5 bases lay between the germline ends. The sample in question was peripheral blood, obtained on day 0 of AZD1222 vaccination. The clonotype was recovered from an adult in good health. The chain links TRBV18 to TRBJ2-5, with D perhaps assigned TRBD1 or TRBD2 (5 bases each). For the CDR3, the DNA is TGTGCCAGCTCACGGGGGCAAGAGACCCAGTACTTC. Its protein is CASSRGQETQYF. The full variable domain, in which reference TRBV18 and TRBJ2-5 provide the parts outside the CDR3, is NAGVMQNPRHLVRRRGQEARLRCSPMKGHSHVYWYRQLPEEGLKFMVYLQKENIIDESGMPKERFSAEFPKEGPSILRIQQVVRGDSAAYFCASSRGQETQYFGPGTRLLVL.